These 8 T cell receptor beta chains were all obtained from the same sample, sequenced in a study of blood T cells in healthy people across ages. Alongside a J-beta primer mix, a sample-barcoded 5' primer served in a second PCR lasting roughly 6 to 12 cycles. MiXCR, applied by TCRdb to the 5' RACE reads, yields one record per CDR3 protein. The sample gives under 1,100,000 distinct CDR3 sequences, about 23% of which show up once; around 0.7% is in the top ten. This sample was shared with a second study, whose subject was T cells of mothers and their children.

Sequenced sample: blood. The receptors were sampled from a girl between 2 and 10 years old in good health.

This clonotype has only a few counts. The J gene is TRBJ2-3, the V gene TRBV9; TRBD2 aligns across 7 bases. This CDR3 is 14 amino acids long. CDR1 and CDR2 from the germline V gene are SGDLS and YYNGEE. After removal of 0 bases from V and 5 bases from J, the junction contained 3 bases not matched to a gene. The CDR3 region has the DNA TGTGCCAGCAGCGTAGGGACTAGTTTAGATACGCAGTATTTT. It encodes CASSVGTSLDTQYF.

This chain connects TRBV7-8 to TRBJ2-1; 12 nucleotides match TRBD2. CDR1 is SGHVS and CDR2 is FQNEAQ in the germline V gene. V was clipped by 6 bases and J by 7 bases; unmatched bases: 7. The CDR3 is 15 amino acids. CDR3 coding DNA: TGTGCCAGCAGGAAACTAGCGGGGGGTTGGAATGAGCAGTTCTTC. This encodes CASRKLAGGWNEQFF. The complete variable domain, with remaining parts taken from reference TRBV7-8 and TRBJ2-1, reads GAGVSQSPRYKVAKRGQDVALRCDPISGHVSLFWYQQALGQGPEFLTYFQNEAQLDKSGLPSDRFFAERPEGSVSTLKIQRTQQEDSAVYLCASRKLAGGWNEQFFGPGTRLTVL.

This clonotype was detected only a few times. The gene calls are TRBV12-3 or TRBV12-4 and TRBJ1-1; 8 bases agree with TRBD1. This CDR3 spans 13 amino acids. V gave up 6 bases and J gave up 8 bases; unmatched junction bases: 8. The CDR3 sequence: CASRTMTGAEAFF. The CDR3 DNA is TGTGCCAGCAGAACGATGACAGGGGCAGAAGCTTTCTTT.

This clonotype has just a few counts. V and J are TRBV7-2 and TRBJ2-2; TRBD1 matches 11 bases. Germline V gene lookup returns CDR1 SGHTA and CDR2 FQGNSA. V lost 3 bases, J lost 4 bases, and 4 bases stayed unmatched. CDR3 size: 16 residues. The CDR3 DNA sequence: TGTGCCAGCAGCTTGTGGACAGGGGGCCCCACCGGGGAGCTGTTTTTT. Translating gives CASSLWTGGPTGELFF.

The chain uses TRBV5-1 and TRBJ2-4; D might be TRBD1 or TRBD2, each matching 5 bases. CDR1 SGHRS and CDR2 YFSETQ come from the germline V gene. Trimming removed 0 bases at V and 0 bases at J, with 10 bases between. The CDR3 totals 16 residues. CDR3 sequence reads: CASSLGGRLAKNIQYF. DNA of the CDR3: TGCGCCAGCAGCTTGGGGGGACGCCTAGCCAAAAACATTCAGTACTTC. Together with reference TRBV5-1 and TRBJ2-4, the CDR3 gives the full variable domain: KAGVTQTPRYLIKTRGQQVTLSCSPISGHRSVSWYQQTPGQGLQFLFEYFSETQRNKGNFPGRFSGRQFSNSRSEMNVSTLELGDSALYLCASSLGGRLAKNIQYFGAGTRLSVL.

This clonotype was counted once. The rearrangement joins TRBV2 to TRBJ2-4, with D perhaps matching TRBD2 (7 bases). Trimming removed 6 bases at V and 5 bases at J, with 20 bases between. Per the germline V gene, CDR1 is SNHLY and CDR2 is FYNNEI. The CDR3 is 16 amino acids. In DNA form, the CDR3 reads TGTGCCAGCAGGGGCCTTGGGGGGGCTGTGGAAAACATTCAGTACTTC. Its translation is CASRGLGGAVENIQYF.

A remark on this clonotype: The conserved phenylalanine or tryptophan normally closing the CDR3 is absent here, so this likely arose from a read error. The chain links TRBV15 to TRBJ2-1; D is unclear. The germline V gene encodes CDR1 LNHNV and CDR2 YYDKDF (reference sequence). CDR3 size: 17 residues. Trimming cost V 3 bases and J 4 bases, with 19 bases left between them. CDR3 region: CATSREVRRPPYNEQFL. CDR3 DNA: TGTGCCACCAGCAGGGAAGTTAGGAGACCCCCTTACAATGAGCAGTTCCTC.

This clonotype was detected a few times. The chain recombines TRBV5-1 with TRBJ2-7; perhaps TRBD1 as D (5 bases). The germline V and J ends were trimmed by 7 bases and 5 bases, with 22 bases remaining between them. The germline gives CDR1 SGHRS, CDR2 YFSETQ. The CDR3 runs to 15 residues. The CDR3 bases are TGCGCCAGCCTCAGTGGTCAGGGCGTAAGGGACGAGCAGTACTTC. Translated: CASLSGQGVRDEQYF.